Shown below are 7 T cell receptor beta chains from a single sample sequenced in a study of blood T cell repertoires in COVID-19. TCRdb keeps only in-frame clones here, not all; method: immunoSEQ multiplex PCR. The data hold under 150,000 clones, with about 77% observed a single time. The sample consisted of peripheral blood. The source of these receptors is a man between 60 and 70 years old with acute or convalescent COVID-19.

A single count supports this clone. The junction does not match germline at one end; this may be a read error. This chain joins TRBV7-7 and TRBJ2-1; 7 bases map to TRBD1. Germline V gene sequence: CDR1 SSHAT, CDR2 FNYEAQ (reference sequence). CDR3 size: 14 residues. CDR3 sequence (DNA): TGTGCTAGCAGCCACCCGGGACAGCACAATGAGCAGTTCTTC. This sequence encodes CASSHPGQHNEQFF.

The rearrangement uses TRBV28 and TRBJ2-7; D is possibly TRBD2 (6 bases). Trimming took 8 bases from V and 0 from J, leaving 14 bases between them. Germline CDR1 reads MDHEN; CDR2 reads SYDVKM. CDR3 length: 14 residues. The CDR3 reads CASSGEVPSYEQYF. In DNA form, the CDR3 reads TGTGCCAGCTCTGGGGAGGTGCCCTCCTACGAGCAGTACTTC.

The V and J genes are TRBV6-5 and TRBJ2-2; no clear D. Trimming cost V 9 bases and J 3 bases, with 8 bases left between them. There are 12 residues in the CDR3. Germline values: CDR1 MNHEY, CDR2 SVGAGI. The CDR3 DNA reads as TGTGCCAGTTCCTGGCACACCGGGGAGCTGTTTTTT. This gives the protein CASSWHTGELFF.

This CDR3 reads CASSWGQGGNTIYF. CDR3 coding DNA: TGTGCCAGCAGCTGGGGACAGGGGGGTAACACCATATATTTT. The chain is built from TRBV6-5 and TRBJ1-3; 11 bases align to TRBD1. From germline, CDR1 is MNHEY and CDR2 SVGAGI. This CDR3 has 14 residues. The ends lost 6 bases at V and 7 bases at J; junction bases unmatched: 5.

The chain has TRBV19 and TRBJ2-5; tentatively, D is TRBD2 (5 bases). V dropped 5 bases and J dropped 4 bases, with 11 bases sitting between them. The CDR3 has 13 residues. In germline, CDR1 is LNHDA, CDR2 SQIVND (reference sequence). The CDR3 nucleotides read TGTGCCAGTAGTTTTCCGGGGTTAGAGACCCAGTACTTC. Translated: CASSFPGLETQYF.

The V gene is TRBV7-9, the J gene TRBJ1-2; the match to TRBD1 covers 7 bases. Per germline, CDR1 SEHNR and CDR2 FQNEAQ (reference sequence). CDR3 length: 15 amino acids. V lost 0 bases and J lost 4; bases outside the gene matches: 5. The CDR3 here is CASSLAGTELYGYTF. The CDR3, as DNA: TGTGCCAGCAGCTTAGCCGGGACAGAACTCTATGGCTACACCTTC. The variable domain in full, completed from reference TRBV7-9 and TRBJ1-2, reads DTGVSQNPRHKITKRGQNVTFRCDPISEHNRLYWYRQTLGQGPEFLTYFQNEAQLEKSRLLSDRFSAERPKGSFSTLEIQRTEQGDSAMYLCASSLAGTELYGYTFGSGTRLTVV.

Here the CDR3 DNA reads TGTGCCAGCAGCGTTTCGGCGGGGACCCCGATATACAATGAGCAGTTCTTC. This gives the protein CASSVSAGTPIYNEQFF. This rearrangement joins TRBV5-5 to TRBJ2-1; TRBD2 might be the D (6 bases). The CDR3 totals 17 residues. Germline CDR1 is SGHKS and CDR2 is YYEKEE (reference sequence). Trimming removed 4 bases at V and 4 bases at J, with 21 bases between.